This T cell receptor beta chain was sequenced in a study of shared clonotypes between healthy human individuals. Overall study: Three CD4 naive, three CD4 memory, two CD8 naive and one CD8 memory plate were used per donor. Study observations and caveats: Non-shared clonotypes showed lower generation probabilities than clonotypes common to all four donors. In a handful of donors, about 5% of naive CD4 clonotypes appeared in common.

Clones were sequenced by immunoSEQ multiplex PCR, and TCRdb holds only the in-frame ones, with some missing. The sample includes some 320,000 clones, about nine tenths of them seen just once. Trimming took off 4 bases at V and 6 bases at J, with 17 bases between the two ends. Germline loops: CDR1 SGHKS, CDR2 YYEKEE (reference sequence). There are 16 residues in the CDR3. As concerns this clone: Its antigen is as yet unknown.

This chain joins TRBV5-5 and TRBJ1-6; D is unresolved. The clonotype was recovered from a man aged 18 to 29 in good health. Material: memory CD8+ T cells sorted from blood. Subset of the sample: CD45RO+ cells pooled with CCR7-negative TemRA cells. CDR3 in DNA: TGTGCCAGCAGCCTACACATGGGTTTTGTTAATTCACCCCTCCACTTT. It is translated as CASSLHMGFVNSPLHF.